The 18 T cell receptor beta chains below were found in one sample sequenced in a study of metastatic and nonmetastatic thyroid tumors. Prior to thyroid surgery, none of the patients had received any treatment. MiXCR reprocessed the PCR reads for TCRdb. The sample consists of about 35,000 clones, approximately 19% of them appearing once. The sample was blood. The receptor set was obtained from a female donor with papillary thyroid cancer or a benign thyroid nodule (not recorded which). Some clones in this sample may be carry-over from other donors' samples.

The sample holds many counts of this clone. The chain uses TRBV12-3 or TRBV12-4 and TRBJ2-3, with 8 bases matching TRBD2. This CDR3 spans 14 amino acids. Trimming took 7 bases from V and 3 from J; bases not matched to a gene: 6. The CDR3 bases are TGTGCCAGCACCCCCCGGGAGGGAACAGATACGCAGTATTTT. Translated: CASTPREGTDTQYF.

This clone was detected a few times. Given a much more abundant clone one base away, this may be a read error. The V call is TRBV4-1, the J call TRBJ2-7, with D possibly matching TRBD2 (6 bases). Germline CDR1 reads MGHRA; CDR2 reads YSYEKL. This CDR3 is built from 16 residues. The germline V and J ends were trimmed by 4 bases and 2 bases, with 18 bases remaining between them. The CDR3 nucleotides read TGCGCCAGCAGCCTCGGAGGGGCAGGAGGACCCTACGAGCAGTACTTC. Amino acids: CASSLGGAGGPYEQYF.

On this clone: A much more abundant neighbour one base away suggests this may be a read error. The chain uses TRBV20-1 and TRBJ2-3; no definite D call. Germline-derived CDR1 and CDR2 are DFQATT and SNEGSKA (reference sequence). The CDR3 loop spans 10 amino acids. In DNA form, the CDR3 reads TGCAGCTTTTGTTTGGGTACGCAGTATTTT. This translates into CSFCLGTQYF.

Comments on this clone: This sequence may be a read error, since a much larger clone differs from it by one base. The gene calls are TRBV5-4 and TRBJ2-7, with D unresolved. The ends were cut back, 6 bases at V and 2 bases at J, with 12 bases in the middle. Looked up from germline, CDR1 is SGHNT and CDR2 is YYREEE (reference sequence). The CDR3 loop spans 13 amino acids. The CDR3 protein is CASIPDGTYEQYF. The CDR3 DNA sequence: TGTGCCAGCATCCCGGACGGTACCTACGAGCAGTACTTC.

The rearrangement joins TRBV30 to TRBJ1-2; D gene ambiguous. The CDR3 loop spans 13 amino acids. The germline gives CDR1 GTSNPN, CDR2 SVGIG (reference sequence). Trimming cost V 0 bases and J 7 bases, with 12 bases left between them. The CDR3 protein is CAWSVLERGGYTF. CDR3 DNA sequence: TGTGCCTGGAGTGTACTGGAAAGAGGTGGCTACACCTTC.

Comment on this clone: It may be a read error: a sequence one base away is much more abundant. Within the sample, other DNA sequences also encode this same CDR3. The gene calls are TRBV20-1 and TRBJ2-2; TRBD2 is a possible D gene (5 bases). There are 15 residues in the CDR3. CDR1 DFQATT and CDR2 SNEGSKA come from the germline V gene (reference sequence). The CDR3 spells CSAREGGAYTGEPFF. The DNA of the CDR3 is TGCAGTGCTAGAGAGGGTGGCGCTTACACCGGGGAGCCGTTTTTT.

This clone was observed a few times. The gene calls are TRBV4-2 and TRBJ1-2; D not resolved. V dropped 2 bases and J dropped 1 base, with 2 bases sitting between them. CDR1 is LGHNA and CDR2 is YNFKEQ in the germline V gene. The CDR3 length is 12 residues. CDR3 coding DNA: TGTGCCAGCAGCCAACGTAACTATGGCTACACCTTC. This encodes CASSQRNYGYTF.

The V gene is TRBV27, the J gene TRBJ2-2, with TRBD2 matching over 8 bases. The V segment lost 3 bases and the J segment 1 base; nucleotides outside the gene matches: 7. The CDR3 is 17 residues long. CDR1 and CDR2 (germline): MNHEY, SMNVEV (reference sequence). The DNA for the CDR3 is TGTGCCAGCAGTTTCCTATCGGGAGGGTGGAACACCGGGGAGCTGTTTTTT. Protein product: CASSFLSGGWNTGELFF.

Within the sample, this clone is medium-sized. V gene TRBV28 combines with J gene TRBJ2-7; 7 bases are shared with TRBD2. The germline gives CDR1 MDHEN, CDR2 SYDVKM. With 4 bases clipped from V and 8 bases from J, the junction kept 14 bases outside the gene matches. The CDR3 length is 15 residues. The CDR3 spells CASSSLTSAASQQYF. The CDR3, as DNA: TGTGCCAGCAGTTCCTTAACTAGCGCCGCCTCGCAGCAGTACTTC.

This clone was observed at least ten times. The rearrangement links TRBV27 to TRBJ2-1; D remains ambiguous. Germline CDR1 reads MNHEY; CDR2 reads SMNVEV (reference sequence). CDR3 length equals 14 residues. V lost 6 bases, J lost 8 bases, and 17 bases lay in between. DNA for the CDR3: TGTGCCAGCAGGTCGGTGGCCGGTGGGCATGAGCAGTTCTTC. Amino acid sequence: CASRSVAGGHEQFF.

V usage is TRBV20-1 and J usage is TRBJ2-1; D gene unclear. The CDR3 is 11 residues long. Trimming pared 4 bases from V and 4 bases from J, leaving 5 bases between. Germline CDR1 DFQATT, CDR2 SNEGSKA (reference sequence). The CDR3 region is CSAIVYNEQFF. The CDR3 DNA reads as TGCAGTGCTATCGTGTACAATGAGCAGTTCTTC.

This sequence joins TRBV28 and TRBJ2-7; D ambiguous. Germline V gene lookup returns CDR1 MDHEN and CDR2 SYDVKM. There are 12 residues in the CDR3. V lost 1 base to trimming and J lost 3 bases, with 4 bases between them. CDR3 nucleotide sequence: TGTGCCAGCAGTTTATCAAACTACGAGCAGTACTTC. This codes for CASSLSNYEQYF.

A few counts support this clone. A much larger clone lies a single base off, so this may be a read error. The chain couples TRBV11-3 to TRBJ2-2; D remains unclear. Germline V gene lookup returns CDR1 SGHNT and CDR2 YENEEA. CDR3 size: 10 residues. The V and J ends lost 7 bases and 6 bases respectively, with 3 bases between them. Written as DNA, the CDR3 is TGTGCCAGCATCCCCGGGGAGCTGTTTTTT. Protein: CASIPGELFF.

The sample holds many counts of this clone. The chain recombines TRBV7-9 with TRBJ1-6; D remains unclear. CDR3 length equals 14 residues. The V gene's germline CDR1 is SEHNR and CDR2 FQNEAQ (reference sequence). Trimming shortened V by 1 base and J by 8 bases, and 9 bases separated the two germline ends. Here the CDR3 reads CASSLVEGDSPLHF. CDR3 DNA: TGTGCCAGCAGCTTAGTGGAGGGCGATTCACCCCTCCACTTT.

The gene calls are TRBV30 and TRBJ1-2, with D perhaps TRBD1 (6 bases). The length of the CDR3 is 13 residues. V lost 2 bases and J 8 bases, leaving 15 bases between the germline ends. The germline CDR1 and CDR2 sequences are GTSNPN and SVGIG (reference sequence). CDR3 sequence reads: CAWSLARTEGYTF. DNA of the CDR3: TGTGCCTGGAGTCTCGCTAGGACAGAGGGCTACACCTTC.

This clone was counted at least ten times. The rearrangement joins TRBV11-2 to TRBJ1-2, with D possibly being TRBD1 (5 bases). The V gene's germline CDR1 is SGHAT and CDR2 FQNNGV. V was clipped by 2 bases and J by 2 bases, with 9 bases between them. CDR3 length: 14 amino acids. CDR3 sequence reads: CASSLWGGNYGYTF. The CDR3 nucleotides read TGTGCCAGCAGCTTATGGGGGGGGAACTATGGCTACACCTTC.

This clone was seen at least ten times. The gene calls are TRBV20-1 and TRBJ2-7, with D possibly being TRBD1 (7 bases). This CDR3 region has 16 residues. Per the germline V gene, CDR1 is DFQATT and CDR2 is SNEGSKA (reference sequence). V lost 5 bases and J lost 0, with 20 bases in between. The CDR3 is CSAPPGGSGFSYEQYF. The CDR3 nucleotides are TGCAGTGCTCCTCCAGGGGGGAGCGGCTTCTCCTACGAGCAGTACTTC.

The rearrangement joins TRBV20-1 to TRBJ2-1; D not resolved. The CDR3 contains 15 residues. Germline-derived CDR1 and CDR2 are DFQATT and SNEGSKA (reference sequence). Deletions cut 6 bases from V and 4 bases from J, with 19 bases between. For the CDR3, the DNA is TGCAGTGCGGGAATCCCCCATTCAGTGTACAATGAGCAGTTCTTC. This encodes CSAGIPHSVYNEQFF.